This passage covers 23 T cell receptor beta chains from one sample sequenced in a study of OX40 agonist ivuxolimab in advanced cancers. Profiling relied on immunoSEQ multiplex PCR, and the TCRdb table lists in-frame clones only, not all of them. Of over 90,000 clones in the sample, under 90% were seen once. The material sequenced was CD4+ or CD8+ T cells sorted from blood, taken in a trial of the OX40 agonist ivuxolimab. These receptors originate from an adult with an advanced solid tumor such as melanoma, head and neck, liver or kidney cancer.

The V call is TRBV4-1, the J call TRBJ2-7; TRBD2 might be the D (5 bases). Trimming pared 0 bases from V and 2 bases from J, leaving 11 bases between. Germline lookup yields CDR1 MGHRA and CDR2 YSYEKL. CDR3 length: 15 residues. CDR3 sequence reads: CASSQDGSAAYEQYF. CDR3 in DNA: TGCGCCAGCAGCCAAGATGGTAGCGCGGCCTACGAGCAGTACTTC.

This clone was recorded only once. The chain employs TRBV6-5 and TRBJ2-7; TRBD2 agrees at 9 bases. The germline gives CDR1 MNHEY, CDR2 SVGAGI. CDR3 length: 13 residues. Losses at the gene ends were 6 bases for V and 2 bases for J; bases not matched to a gene: 2. CDR3 loop: CASRTSGTYEQYF. CDR3 DNA sequence: TGTGCCAGCAGGACTAGCGGAACCTACGAGCAGTACTTC.

The rearrangement links TRBV6-6 to TRBJ2-1; D may be TRBD1 (5 bases). CDR1 MNHNY and CDR2 SVGAGI come from the germline V gene (reference sequence). V gave up 7 bases and J gave up 2 bases, with 15 bases separating them. This CDR3 is 15 amino acids long. CDR3 coding DNA: TGTGCCAGCACCCTACCCCCGGACACCTACAATGAGCAGTTCTTC. This encodes CASTLPPDTYNEQFF.

The chain recombines TRBV7-6 with TRBJ2-3; TRBD2 matches at 7 bases. Germline V gives CDR1 SGHVS, CDR2 FNYEAQ. The CDR3 is made up of 15 amino acids. The V segment lost 5 bases and the J segment 3 bases; nucleotides outside the gene matches: 8. The DNA of the CDR3 is TGTGCCAGCAGCCCCGTGGGCGGGAGTACAGATACGCAGTATTTT. The encoded protein is CASSPVGGSTDTQYF.

V gene TRBV29-1 combines with J gene TRBJ2-3; TRBD1 matches 10 bases. Germline assignment: CDR1 SQVTM and CDR2 ANQGSEA. Trimming took 6 bases from V and 4 from J; bases not matched to a gene: 4. CDR3 length equals 13 residues. In nucleotides, the CDR3 is TGCAGCGTCGGGACAGGGGTTCCAGATACGCAGTATTTT. As protein: CSVGTGVPDTQYF.

The chain employs TRBV7-8 and TRBJ2-3; D unresolved. The germline V and J ends were trimmed by 2 bases and 3 bases, with 3 bases remaining between them. This CDR3 spans 12 amino acids. Germline V gene lookup returns CDR1 SGHVS and CDR2 FQNEAQ. CDR3 residues: CASSLFTDTQYF. In nucleotides, the CDR3 is TGTGCCAGCAGCTTATTTACAGATACGCAGTATTTT.

V and J are TRBV28 and TRBJ1-1; 9 bases align to TRBD1. Trimming removed 10 bases from V and 5 bases from J; junction bases left unmatched: 14. The CDR3 covers 15 residues. Per germline, CDR1 MDHEN and CDR2 SYDVKM. For the CDR3, the DNA is TGTGCCACAGCAGGCCCCGGGACAGGGAGGACTGAAGCTTTCTTT. Translated, it gives CATAGPGTGRTEAFF. The complete variable domain, with remaining parts taken from reference TRBV28 and TRBJ1-1, reads DVKVTQSSRYLVKRTGEKVFLECVQDMDHENMFWYRQDPGLGLRLIYFSYDVKMKEKGDIPEGYSVSREKKERFSLILESASTNQTSMYLCATAGPGTGRTEAFFGQGTRLTVV.

The chain couples TRBV23-1 to TRBJ1-2, with 8 positions matching TRBD1. TRBV23-1 is flagged as an ORF with uncertain function. Losses at the gene ends were 4 bases for V and 4 bases for J; bases not matched to a gene: 8. The CDR3 loop spans 15 amino acids. CDR3 loop: CASSLRPRGLYGYTF. CDR3 DNA sequence: TGCGCCAGCAGTCTGCGTCCCAGGGGGCTCTATGGCTACACCTTC.

The J gene is TRBJ2-1, the V gene TRBV11-2; D perhaps matches TRBD1 (5 bases). Germline V gene lookup returns CDR1 SGHAT and CDR2 FQNNGV. V gave up 6 bases and J gave up 4 bases, with 13 bases separating them. The CDR3 has 14 residues. As DNA, the CDR3 is TGTGCCAGCAGGGGGCCTTTCGGTTACAATGAGCAGTTCTTC. This gives the protein CASRGPFGYNEQFF.

This rearrangement joins TRBV23-1 to TRBJ2-1; D possibly corresponds to TRBD2 (7 bases). TRBV23-1 belongs to the ORF category, with a function that is uncertain. With 0 bases removed from V and 0 bases from J, the gap between germline ends came to 21 bases. The CDR3 contains 20 residues. CDR3: CASSQSQEKTRGGSYNEQFF. The CDR3 DNA reads as TGCGCCAGCAGTCAATCCCAAGAAAAGACTAGGGGGGGCTCCTACAATGAGCAGTTCTTC.

This chain joins TRBV6-1 and TRBJ1-6; possibly TRBD1 for D (5 bases). The length of the CDR3 is 14 residues. With 6 bases removed from V and 9 bases from J, the gap between germline ends came to 15 bases. CDR1 MNHNS and CDR2 SASEGT come from the germline V gene. CDR3 coding DNA: TGTGCCAGCAGATCCGGGGCCGAGGGTTCACCCCTCCACTTT. Its translation is CASRSGAEGSPLHF.

The chain is built from TRBV29-1 and TRBJ1-2; no firm D call. V was cut by 6 bases and J by 1 base, with 6 bases left in between. Germline CDR1 is SQVTM and CDR2 is ANQGSEA. The CDR3 is 11 amino acids. CDR3 sequence (DNA): TGCAGCGTGGAATTTAACTATGGCTACACCTTC. It codes for CSVEFNYGYTF. The complete variable domain, with remaining parts taken from reference TRBV29-1 and TRBJ1-2, reads SAVISQKPSRDICQRGTSLTIQCQVDSQVTMMFWYRQQPGQSLTLIATANQGSEATYESGFVIDKFPISRPNLTFSTLTVSNMSPEDSSIYLCSVEFNYGYTFGSGTRLTVV.

Remarks on this clone: The conserved phenylalanine or tryptophan normally closing the CDR3 is absent here, so this likely arose from a read error. The rearrangement joins TRBV29-1 to TRBJ1-2; D ambiguous. The V end lost 3 bases, the J end lost 1 base, and 6 bases lay between the germline ends. The CDR3 spans 12 residues. Germline assignment: CDR1 SQVTM and CDR2 ANQGSEA. CDR3 bases: TGCAGCGTTGATTCGGTTAACTATGGCTACACCCTC. Translating it yields CSVDSVNYGYTL.

The chain carries TRBV5-3 and TRBJ2-5, with unresolved D. With the DNA end fitting TRBJ2-7 better, the J assignment may be wrong. TRBV5-3 is annotated as an ORF whose role is uncertain. CDR3 length: 11 amino acids. The CDR3 DNA follows: TGTGCCAGAAGCTCTCCGGCCGAGCAGTACTTC. It specifies CARSSPAEQYF.

J is TRBJ1-1 and V is TRBV30; no clear D. Trimming shortened V by 2 bases and J by 1 base, and 17 bases separated the two germline ends. The CDR3 extends over 16 amino acids. Germline V gene lookup returns CDR1 GTSNPN and CDR2 SVGIG (reference sequence). The CDR3 nucleotides are TGTGCCTGGAGTTCATCACGGGTCCCCGGGAACACTGAAGCTTTCTTT. The encoded protein is CAWSSSRVPGNTEAFF.

V and J are TRBV6-5 and TRBJ2-7, with a weak D call TRBD1 (6 bases). Trimming took 0 bases from V and 3 from J, leaving 9 bases between them. Germline V gene sequence: CDR1 MNHEY, CDR2 SVGAGI. The CDR3 has 14 amino acids. In nucleotides, the CDR3 is TGTGCCAGCAGTTACTCGCACAGGGACTACGAGCAGTACTTC. It yields the protein CASSYSHRDYEQYF.

The chain links TRBV6-1 to TRBJ2-1; 15 positions match TRBD2. Germline V gene sequence: CDR1 MNHNS, CDR2 SASEGT. Unmatched junction bases numbered 7, after V lost 6 bases and J lost 10 bases. This CDR3 is 15 amino acids long. The CDR3 here is CASRLAGTSGREQFF. CDR3 in DNA: TGTGCCAGCAGGCTAGCCGGGACTAGCGGGAGGGAGCAGTTCTTC.

The J gene is TRBJ1-2, the V gene TRBV6-5, with 10 bases lining up with TRBD1. The germline V gene has CDR1 MNHEY and CDR2 SVGAGI. The CDR3 has 13 amino acids. V was pared by 11 bases and J by 4 bases, with 7 bases of the junction left unmatched. Here the CDR3 reads CAGTGEAGYGYTF. CDR3 DNA sequence: TGTGCCGGGACAGGGGAAGCAGGCTATGGCTACACCTTC.

The chain recombines TRBV11-2 with TRBJ2-1; D might be TRBD1 (5 bases). Germline V CDR1 and CDR2: SGHAT, FQNNGV. CDR3 length equals 15 residues. The ends were cut back, 0 bases at V and 3 bases at J, with 9 bases in the middle. Written as DNA, the CDR3 is TGTGCCAGCAGCTTAGATCTCCAGGGCTACAATGAGCAGTTCTTC. Translation: CASSLDLQGYNEQFF. The variable domain in full, with the rest retrieved from reference TRBV11-2 and TRBJ2-1, is EAGVAQSPRYKIIEKRQSVAFWCNPISGHATLYWYQQILGQGPKLLIQFQNNGVVDDSQLPKDRFSAERLKGVDSTLKIQPAKLEDSAVYLCASSLDLQGYNEQFFGPGTRLTVL.

V usage is TRBV6-5 and J usage is TRBJ1-4; D might be TRBD1 (5 bases). The germline V gene has CDR1 MNHEY and CDR2 SVGAGI. The CDR3 is 14 amino acids. V gave up 6 bases and J gave up 8 bases, with 16 bases separating them. This chain's CDR3 is CASRSRGLEEKLFF. As DNA, the CDR3 is TGTGCCAGCAGGAGTAGGGGTCTGGAAGAAAAACTGTTTTTT.

The V call is TRBV10-3, the J call TRBJ1-4, with no clear D. Germline CDR1 reads ENHRY; CDR2 reads SYGVKD. The length of the CDR3 is 14 residues. The V and J ends lost 3 bases and 4 bases respectively, with 9 bases between them. The CDR3: CAISESVDNEKLFF. The DNA for the CDR3 is TGTGCCATCAGTGAATCTGTGGATAATGAAAAACTGTTTTTT.

This clone was seen a single time. The chain recombines TRBV4-1 with TRBJ2-1, with 8 bases fitting TRBD2. The CDR3 totals 14 residues. Looked up from germline, CDR1 is MGHRA and CDR2 is YSYEKL. The V segment lost 5 bases and the J segment 4 bases; nucleotides outside the gene matches: 4. CDR3 DNA sequence: TGCGCCAGCAGCGCCGGGACTAGTTACAATGAGCAGTTCTTC. This sequence encodes CASSAGTSYNEQFF.

The genes are TRBV5-1 and TRBJ1-6; 7 nucleotides align to TRBD1. The CDR3 contains 15 residues. The trim removed 1 base at V and 6 bases at J, leaving 4 bases unmatched. Germline V CDR1 and CDR2: SGHRS, YFSETQ. This CDR3 is CASSLSGQSNSPLHF. The CDR3 nucleotides read TGCGCCAGCAGCTTGTCGGGACAGAGTAATTCACCCCTCCACTTT.